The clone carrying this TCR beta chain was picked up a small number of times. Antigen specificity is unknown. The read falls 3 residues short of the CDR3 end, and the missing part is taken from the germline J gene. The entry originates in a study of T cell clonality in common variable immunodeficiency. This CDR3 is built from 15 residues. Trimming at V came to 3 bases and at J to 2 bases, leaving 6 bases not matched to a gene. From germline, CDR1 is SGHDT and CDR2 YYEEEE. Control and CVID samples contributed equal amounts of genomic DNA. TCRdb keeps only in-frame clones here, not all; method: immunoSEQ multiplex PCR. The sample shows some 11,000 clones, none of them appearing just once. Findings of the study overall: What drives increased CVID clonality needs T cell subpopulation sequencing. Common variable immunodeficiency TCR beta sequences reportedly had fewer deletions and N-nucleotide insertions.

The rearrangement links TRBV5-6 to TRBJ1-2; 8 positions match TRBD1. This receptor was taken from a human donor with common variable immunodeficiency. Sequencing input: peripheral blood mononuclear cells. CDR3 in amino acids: CASSSTGEGNYGYTF. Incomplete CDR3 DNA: TGTGCCAGCAGCTCGACAGGGGAAGGGAACTATGGC. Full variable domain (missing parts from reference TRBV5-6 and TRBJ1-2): DAGVTQSPTHLIKTRGQQVTLRCSPKSGHDTVSWYQQALGQGPQFIFQYYEEEERQRGNFPDRFSGHQFPNYSSELNVNALLLGDSALYLCASSSTGEGNYGYTFGSGTRLTVV.